This entry features one T cell receptor (beta chain) sequence. The target antigen is unknown. The germline V and J ends were trimmed by 6 bases and 2 bases, with 13 bases remaining between them. The CDR3 loop spans 15 amino acids. The data stem from a study of T-cell reconstitution after alpha-beta-depleted transplantation in children. The study, taken as a whole, reports: There were reportedly several hundred expanded graft clones from which alpha-beta T cells came about two months after transplant. For some patients, TCRbeta diversity was high at day 60 because of recipient T cells and thymic progenitors that survived. T-cell numbers and diversity, one year after transplant, stemmed largely from T cells that were newly produced.

TCRbeta library preparation incorporated unique molecular identifiers. TCRdb re-analysed the PCR reads in MiXCR, keeping a single row per CDR3 protein. In the table there are some 840,000 distinct CDR3 sequences, 15% to 20% of which are singletons. The rearrangement joins TRBV12-3 or TRBV12-4 to TRBJ1-4, with D uncertain. The sample was PBMCs, mostly from graft donor cells, taken 360 days after TCRalphabeta/CD19-depleted stem cell transplant. The clonotype comes from a male patient younger than 18 who had a stem cell transplant for acute lymphoblastic leukemia, so the T cells may come from the graft donor. The DNA for the CDR3 is TGTGCCAGCAGCAGGATGAGAGACACTAATGAAAAACTGTTTTTT. This encodes CASSRMRDTNEKLFF.